What follows are 18 T cell receptor beta chains derived from one specimen sequenced in a study of cytomegalovirus exposure and HLA in healthy donors. The PCR was carried out with 60 Vbeta primers and 13 Jbeta primers. Sequencing was performed with immunoSEQ multiplex PCR; in TCRdb, only in-frame clones are kept and a portion is missing. The table records fewer than 150,000 clones, 75% to 85% of them present only once. Sequenced sample: PBMCs. All receptors derive from a female donor in good health and CMV-seropositive.

The chain joins TRBV10-3 to TRBJ1-1; D is uncertain. Trimming removed 4 bases from V and 5 bases from J, with 11 bases in between. The CDR3 runs 13 residues. CDR1 and CDR2 (germline): ENHRY, SYGVKD. In DNA form, the CDR3 reads TGTGCCATCAGTGGATGGGCGGGGACTGAAGCTTTCTTT. It translates to CAISGWAGTEAFF.

The V gene is TRBV14, the J gene TRBJ1-6, with a possible D match to TRBD1 (6 bases). The CDR3 totals 15 residues. The V and J ends lost 4 bases and 8 bases respectively, with 15 bases between them. Germline V gene lookup returns CDR1 SGHDN and CDR2 FVKESK. The CDR3 protein is CASSRMGAADSPLHF. As DNA, the CDR3 is TGTGCCAGCAGCCGGATGGGGGCAGCCGATTCACCCCTCCACTTT.

The J gene is TRBJ2-7, the V gene TRBV4-2; maybe TRBD1 (5 bases). This CDR3 has 12 amino acids. V was cut by 7 bases and J by 7 bases, with 14 bases left in between. Per the germline V gene, CDR1 is LGHNA and CDR2 is YNFKEQ. This CDR3 is CASTGPSGEQYF. The CDR3 DNA reads TGTGCCAGCACTGGGCCCTCAGGGGAGCAGTACTTC.

This CDR3 reads CASKTGQAADTQYF. The CDR3 nucleotides read TGTGCCAGCAAAACGGGACAGGCCGCAGATACGCAGTATTTT. This chain links TRBV28 with TRBJ2-3; 8 bases align to TRBD1. The CDR3 covers 14 residues. V dropped 7 bases and J dropped 4; count of bases not matched to a gene: 7. Germline-derived CDR1 and CDR2 are MDHEN and SYDVKM. The whole variable domain, filled in from reference TRBV28 and TRBJ2-3, reads DVKVTQSSRYLVKRTGEKVFLECVQDMDHENMFWYRQDPGLGLRLIYFSYDVKMKEKGDIPEGYSVSREKKERFSLILESASTNQTSMYLCASKTGQAADTQYFGPGTRLTVL.

The chain is built from TRBV15 and TRBJ2-7; 11 bases match TRBD1. V lost 8 bases, J lost 6 bases, and 6 bases stayed unmatched. Per the germline V gene, CDR1 is LNHNV and CDR2 is YYDKDF (reference sequence). The length of the CDR3 is 13 residues. CDR3 loop: CATARDRGFEQYF. CDR3 sequence (DNA): TGTGCCACCGCGAGGGACAGGGGGTTCGAGCAGTACTTC.

The rearrangement joins TRBV29-1 to TRBJ2-5; TRBD2 matches at 8 bases. CDR3 size: 13 residues. CDR1 and CDR2 (germline): SQVTM, ANQGSEA. J gave up 5 bases and V 3 bases, and 5 bases lay outside the gene matches. This chain's CDR3 is CSVEAGGAETQYF. DNA of the CDR3: TGCAGCGTTGAGGCGGGGGGCGCGGAGACCCAGTACTTC.

This chain links TRBV11-2 with TRBJ2-7, with 7 bases lining up with TRBD2. CDR3 length: 13 amino acids. CDR1 and CDR2 (germline): SGHAT, FQNNGV. V lost 3 bases to trimming and J lost 8 bases; unmatched junction nucleotides: 7. CDR3 DNA: TGTGCCAGCAGCTTGGGGGGGGAGAAGCAGCAGTACTTC. Encoded protein: CASSLGGEKQQYF.

This clone was detected once. CDR3 DNA: TGTGCTAGTGGCACGGGACAGCTGAACACTGAAGCTTTCTTT. This sequence encodes CASGTGQLNTEAFF. The rearrangement uses TRBV12-5 and TRBJ1-1; the match to TRBD1 covers 7 bases. Per germline, CDR1 LGHNT and CDR2 FRNRAP. CDR3 length: 14 amino acids. V gave up 6 bases and J gave up 0 bases; unmatched junction bases: 4.

The chain links TRBV10-3 to TRBJ1-2; 8 positions agree with TRBD1. The CDR3 is 15 residues long. Germline CDR1 and CDR2: ENHRY and SYGVKD. Unmatched junction bases numbered 16, after V lost 8 bases and J lost 8 bases. The CDR3 DNA is TGTGCCATCGGGAACATTGGGACAGGTTTATCGGGCTACACCTTC. It yields the protein CAIGNIGTGLSGYTF.

The V gene is TRBV2, the J gene TRBJ2-2, with a weak D call TRBD1 (6 bases). V lost 7 bases and J lost 1, with 10 bases in between. This CDR3 is built from 14 residues. Germline assignment: CDR1 SNHLY and CDR2 FYNNEI. DNA of the CDR3: TGTGCCAGCAAGGAGACAGGGAACACCGGGGAGCTGTTTTTT. It codes for CASKETGNTGELFF.

This sequence joins TRBV27 and TRBJ2-7; possible D gene TRBD2, 5 bases. The CDR3 length is 14 residues. The germline gives CDR1 MNHEY, CDR2 SMNVEV (reference sequence). V lost 6 bases and J lost 5, with 17 bases in between. The CDR3 loop is CASSLNFGIDEQYF. The DNA for the CDR3 is TGTGCCAGCAGCCTTAATTTCGGGATCGACGAGCAGTACTTC.

The CDR3 here is CASSYRGQGLGSLHF. The DNA of the CDR3 is TGTGCCAGCAGTTACAGGGGACAGGGGCTTGGTTCCCTCCACTTT. The chain is built from TRBV6-6 and TRBJ1-6; 10 bases align to TRBD1. Looked up from germline, CDR1 is MNHNY and CDR2 is SVGAGI (reference sequence). The CDR3 has 15 residues. The V gene end was trimmed by 2 bases and the J gene end by 14 bases; junction bases not matched to a gene: 9.

The chain joins TRBV28 to TRBJ2-5, with TRBD1 matching over 8 bases. CDR1 and CDR2 from the germline V gene are MDHEN and SYDVKM. The CDR3 totals 15 residues. Trimming cost V 2 bases and J 2 bases; bases outside gene matches: 4. The DNA for the CDR3 is TGTGCCAGCAGTTTAAGGGGACAGGTTCAAGAGACCCAGTACTTC. It specifies CASSLRGQVQETQYF.

The chain couples TRBV10-3 to TRBJ1-3; maybe TRBD1 (5 bases). The CDR3 is 15 residues long. Per the germline V gene, CDR1 is ENHRY and CDR2 is SYGVKD. V lost 5 bases to trimming and J lost 4 bases, with 15 bases between them. The CDR3 DNA reads TGTGCCATCAGTTTGACGGAGGGGACGGGAAACACCATATATTTT. Translation gives CAISLTEGTGNTIYF.

The chain has TRBV9 and TRBJ2-3; TRBD2 is a possible D gene (5 bases). Per the germline V gene, CDR1 is SGDLS and CDR2 is YYNGEE. V lost 0 bases and J 2 bases, leaving 13 bases between the germline ends. The CDR3 covers 16 residues. The CDR3 loop is CASSVEAVGFTDTQYF. The CDR3 nucleotides are TGTGCCAGCAGCGTAGAAGCGGTGGGGTTCACAGATACGCAGTATTTT.

The rearrangement joins TRBV6-1 to TRBJ1-2; 7 bases line up with TRBD1. V was pared by 6 bases and J by 8 bases, with 6 bases of the junction left unmatched. The CDR3 has 12 residues. CDR1 is MNHNS, CDR2 SASEGT, per germline. CDR3 sequence: CASRTRQGGYTF. CDR3 DNA sequence: TGTGCCAGCAGGACCCGACAGGGCGGCTACACCTTC.

This clone was observed a single time. The chain joins TRBV11-2 to TRBJ2-5, with TRBD2 matching over 13 bases. Germline-derived CDR1 and CDR2 are SGHAT and FQNNGV. The ends lost 5 bases at V and 6 bases at J; junction bases unmatched: 6. This CDR3 spans 15 amino acids. The CDR3 nucleotides read TGTGCCAGCAGCCCAACTAGCGGGGGGGGGAAGACCCAGTACTTC. Its translation: CASSPTSGGGKTQYF.

The chain combines TRBV28 with TRBJ2-3; D is unresolved. The germline gives CDR1 MDHEN, CDR2 SYDVKM. The CDR3 is 13 amino acids. V was shortened by 4 bases and J by 4 bases, with 9 bases between the two germline ends. CDR3 protein: CASSSPPADTQYF. The CDR3 bases are TGTGCCAGCAGTTCCCCCCCGGCAGATACGCAGTATTTT. The entire variable domain, with the rest obtained from reference TRBV28 and TRBJ2-3, is as follows: DVKVTQSSRYLVKRTGEKVFLECVQDMDHENMFWYRQDPGLGLRLIYFSYDVKMKEKGDIPEGYSVSREKKERFSLILESASTNQTSMYLCASSSPPADTQYFGPGTRLTVL.